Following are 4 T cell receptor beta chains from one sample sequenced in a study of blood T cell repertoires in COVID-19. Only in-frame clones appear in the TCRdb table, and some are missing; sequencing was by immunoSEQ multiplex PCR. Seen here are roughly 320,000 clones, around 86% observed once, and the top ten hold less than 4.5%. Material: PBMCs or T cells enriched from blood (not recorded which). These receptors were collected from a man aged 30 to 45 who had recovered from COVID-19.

The CDR3: CATSRDKGTSLAVEETQYF. The CDR3 DNA sequence: TGTGCCACCAGCAGAGATAAAGGGACTAGCCTAGCTGTTGAAGAGACCCAGTACTTC. V usage is TRBV15 and J usage is TRBJ2-5; 9 nucleotides agree with TRBD2. The CDR3 has 19 residues. With 0 bases clipped from V and 3 bases from J, the junction kept 14 bases outside the gene matches. CDR1 is LNHNV, CDR2 YYDKDF, per germline (reference sequence).

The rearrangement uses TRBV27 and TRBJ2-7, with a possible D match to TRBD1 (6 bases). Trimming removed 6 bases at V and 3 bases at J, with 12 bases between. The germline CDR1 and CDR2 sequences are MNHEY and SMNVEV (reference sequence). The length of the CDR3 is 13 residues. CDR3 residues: CASRGTTNYEQYF. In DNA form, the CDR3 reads TGTGCCAGCAGAGGGACAACTAACTACGAGCAGTACTTC.

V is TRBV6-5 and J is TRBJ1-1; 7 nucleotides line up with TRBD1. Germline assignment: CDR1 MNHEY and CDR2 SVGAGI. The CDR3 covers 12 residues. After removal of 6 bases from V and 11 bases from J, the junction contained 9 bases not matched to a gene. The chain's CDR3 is CASSIKGARAFF. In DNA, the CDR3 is TGTGCCAGCAGCATAAAGGGGGCGCGGGCTTTCTTT.

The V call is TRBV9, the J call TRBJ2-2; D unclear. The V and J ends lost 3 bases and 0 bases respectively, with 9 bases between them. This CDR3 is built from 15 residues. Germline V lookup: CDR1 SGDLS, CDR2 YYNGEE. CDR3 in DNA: TGTGCCAGCAGCGCCCGGAGCGCGAACACCGGGGAGCTGTTTTTT. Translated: CASSARSANTGELFF.